A single sample gave rise to the 14 T cell receptor beta chains below, sequenced in a study of cytomegalovirus exposure and HLA in healthy donors. The PCR used 60 Vbeta and 13 Jbeta primers. TCRdb keeps only in-frame clones here, not all; method: immunoSEQ multiplex PCR. The table lists some 200,000 clones, over 60% of them singletons. The sample consisted of PBMCs. These receptors were obtained from a man aged 40-50 years in good health and CMV-seronegative.

The rearrangement uses TRBV7-2 and TRBJ2-2; 8 bases are a match to TRBD2. The CDR3 contains 17 residues. Germline values: CDR1 SGHTA, CDR2 FQGNSA. The J segment lost 6 bases and the V segment lost 3 bases, leaving 12 bases of the junction unmatched. The CDR3 bases are TGTGCCAGCAGCTTGTTATTAGCGGGGCTCGGGGCCGGGGAGCTGTTTTTT. This gives the protein CASSLLLAGLGAGELFF.

This clone was recorded only once. The chain carries TRBV7-9 and TRBJ2-1, with 9 bases that match TRBD2. V shed 10 bases and J 6 bases; nucleotides not matched to a gene: 16. CDR3 length: 16 residues. Germline V lookup: CDR1 SEHNR, CDR2 FQNEAQ (reference sequence). The CDR3 sequence: CATWTELAGVGNEQFF. CDR3 nucleotide sequence: TGTGCCACCTGGACTGAGTTAGCGGGAGTAGGCAATGAGCAGTTCTTC. Variable domain in full (rest from reference TRBV7-9 and TRBJ2-1): DTGVSQNPRHKITKRGQNVTFRCDPISEHNRLYWYRQTLGQGPEFLTYFQNEAQLEKSRLLSDRFSAERPKGSFSTLEIQRTEQGDSAMYLCATWTELAGVGNEQFFGPGTRLTVL.

This chain's CDR3 is CARERRSCLEQYF. CDR3 sequence (DNA): TGTGCCCGAGAGAGGAGAAGTTGCCTCGAGCAGTACTTC. The chain joins TRBV25-1 to TRBJ2-7; D is undetermined. The V and J ends lost 11 bases and 6 bases respectively, with 20 bases between them. CDR1 is MGHDK and CDR2 is SYGVNS in the germline V gene. The CDR3 sequence is 13 residues long.

This rearrangement joins TRBV10-1 to TRBJ2-7; 10 nucleotides match TRBD1. This CDR3 spans 15 amino acids. V shed 3 bases and J 3 bases; nucleotides not matched to a gene: 5. Germline-derived CDR1 and CDR2 are WNHNN and SYGVQD (reference sequence). The CDR3 loop is CASSDPGQGHYEQYF. CDR3 sequence (DNA): TGCGCCAGCAGTGATCCGGGACAGGGGCACTACGAGCAGTACTTC.

The chain couples TRBV27 to TRBJ1-2, with a weak D call TRBD1 (6 bases). This CDR3 is 13 amino acids long. CDR1 is MNHEY and CDR2 is SMNVEV in the germline V gene (reference sequence). Trimming shortened V by 3 bases and J by 8 bases, and 13 bases separated the two germline ends. This CDR3 is CASSLQGRDGYTF. CDR3 coding DNA: TGTGCCAGCAGTTTGCAGGGGCGAGACGGCTACACCTTC.

This clone was seen only a few times. The chain carries TRBV19 and TRBJ2-1, with 9 bases matching TRBD2. The germline gives CDR1 LNHDA, CDR2 SQIVND (reference sequence). Trimming took 10 bases from V and 3 from J; bases not matched to a gene: 10. The CDR3 totals 15 residues. The CDR3 DNA follows: TGTGCCACCCAAAGGGTAGCGGGAGACTACAATGAGCAGTTCTTC. Protein sequence: CATQRVAGDYNEQFF.

CDR3 region: CASSGQGSIYGYTF. In DNA form, the CDR3 reads TGTGCCAGTAGCGGACAGGGGAGCATCTATGGCTACACCTTC. V and J are TRBV19 and TRBJ1-2; TRBD1 aligns across 9 bases. The germline gives CDR1 LNHDA, CDR2 SQIVND (reference sequence). The CDR3 loop spans 14 amino acids. Losses at the gene ends were 6 bases for V and 4 bases for J; bases not matched to a gene: 6.

The V call is TRBV4-3, the J call TRBJ2-2; 7 positions match TRBD2. CDR1 LGHNA and CDR2 YSLEER come from the germline V gene. This CDR3 is 14 amino acids long. V was clipped by 3 bases and J by 3 bases; unmatched bases: 1. Written as DNA, the CDR3 is TGCGCCAGCAGCCAGGGGGGGGACACCGGGGAGCTGTTTTTT. This codes for CASSQGGDTGELFF.

The chain couples TRBV25-1 to TRBJ2-3; D is uncertain. The CDR3 is made up of 14 amino acids. Germline V lookup: CDR1 MGHDK, CDR2 SYGVNS. Trimming left V 6 bases short and J 4 bases short, with 14 bases between. CDR3 sequence: CASSAELSSDTQYF. As DNA, the CDR3 is TGTGCCAGCAGCGCGGAGCTCTCCTCAGATACGCAGTATTTT.

This chain uses TRBV13 with TRBJ2-3, with D perhaps TRBD2 (5 bases). The CDR3 has 15 residues. The V and J ends lost 4 bases and 4 bases respectively, with 15 bases between them. Germline lookup yields CDR1 PRHDT and CDR2 FYEKMQ (reference sequence). The CDR3 protein is CASSYVQRASDTQYF. The CDR3 DNA reads as TGTGCCAGCAGCTACGTACAGAGGGCTTCAGATACGCAGTATTTT.

This clone was seen a single time. V gene TRBV2 combines with J gene TRBJ2-7; TRBD1 is a possible D gene (5 bases). CDR1 and CDR2 (germline): SNHLY, FYNNEI. The CDR3 covers 17 residues. V lost 4 bases and J lost 5, with 24 bases in between. This chain's CDR3 is CASSGHIRDSASDEQYF. CDR3 DNA sequence: TGTGCCAGCAGTGGGCATATCAGGGATTCGGCTAGTGACGAGCAGTACTTC.

The chain links TRBV5-1 to TRBJ2-1; 7 bases map to TRBD2. This CDR3 spans 17 amino acids. Germline CDR1 reads SGHRS; CDR2 reads YFSETQ. Trimming removed 1 base from V and 0 bases from J; junction bases left unmatched: 7. Written as DNA, the CDR3 is TGCGCCAGCAGCTTGTCCCTCGGCGGGAGCTCCTACAATGAGCAGTTCTTC. The encoded protein is CASSLSLGGSSYNEQFF. Looking up the rest from reference TRBV5-1 and TRBJ2-1 gives the full variable domain: KAGVTQTPRYLIKTRGQQVTLSCSPISGHRSVSWYQQTPGQGLQFLFEYFSETQRNKGNFPGRFSGRQFSNSRSEMNVSTLELGDSALYLCASSLSLGGSSYNEQFFGPGTRLTVL.

The rearrangement joins TRBV6-5 to TRBJ1-1; D unclear. This CDR3 is built from 14 residues. The germline CDR1 and CDR2 sequences are MNHEY and SVGAGI. Trimming cost V 6 bases and J 7 bases, with 18 bases left between them. CDR3 in amino acids: CASSHPGSGLEAFF. Written as DNA, the CDR3 is TGTGCCAGCAGCCACCCTGGAAGCGGACTTGAAGCTTTCTTT.

The V and J genes are TRBV7-3 and TRBJ2-1, with 13 nucleotides matching TRBD2. The CDR3 is 15 residues long. J was trimmed by 7 bases and V by 5 bases; bases with no gene match: 5. Per the germline V gene, CDR1 is SGHTA and CDR2 is FQGTGA. The CDR3 reads CASSKTSGGPNEQFF. The CDR3, as DNA: TGTGCCAGCAGCAAGACTAGCGGGGGGCCTAATGAGCAGTTCTTC.